These 11 T cell receptor beta chains were sequenced from one sample in a study of T-cell reconstitution after alpha-beta-depleted transplantation in children. Unique molecular identifiers were used to barcode this TCRbeta library. TCRdb fed the PCR reads into MiXCR, producing one record per CDR3 protein. The data hold 250,000 or so distinct CDR3 sequences, with roughly a quarter observed a single time. Sequencing was performed on PBMCs, mostly from graft donor cells, taken 360 days after TCRalphabeta/CD19-depleted stem cell transplant. The source of these receptors is a female patient between 2 and 15 years old who had a stem cell transplant for congenital amegakaryocytic thrombocytopenia, so the T cells may come from the graft donor.

This clonotype was counted ten times or more. The V gene is TRBV20-1, the J gene TRBJ1-4; 7 nucleotides agree with TRBD1. Germline trimming cut 6 bases from V and 4 bases from J; bases unmatched to any gene: 5. Germline V CDR1 and CDR2: DFQATT, SNEGSKA (reference sequence). This CDR3 contains 13 residues. CDR3 nucleotides: TGCAGTGCCACCGGGACAGTTAATGAAAAACTGTTTTTT. It is translated as CSATGTVNEKLFF.

CDR3 DNA sequence: TGTGCCAGCAGTGAAGAGGGAAGGGCTGAAGCTTTCTTT. This codes for CASSEEGRAEAFF. The chain has TRBV6-1 and TRBJ1-1, with unresolved D. Trimming cost V 1 base and J 6 bases, with 9 bases left between them. Germline V gives CDR1 MNHNS, CDR2 SASEGT. The CDR3 sequence is 13 residues long.

CDR3 coding DNA: TGTGCCAGCAGCCAAGAGGCGGGAGGTCTCACAGATACGCAGTATTTT. Amino acids: CASSQEAGGLTDTQYF. The V and J genes are TRBV14 and TRBJ2-3, with 8 bases fitting TRBD2. The V segment lost 0 bases and the J segment 2 bases; nucleotides outside the gene matches: 4. Germline values: CDR1 SGHDN, CDR2 FVKESK. The CDR3 has 16 residues.

The chain joins TRBV13 to TRBJ2-5; TRBD2 matches 7 bases. J was trimmed by 2 bases and V by 5 bases; bases with no gene match: 11. This CDR3 contains 16 residues. Germline CDR1 reads PRHDT; CDR2 reads FYEKMQ (reference sequence). The CDR3 DNA follows: TGTGCCAGCAGCAACCCGGGACTACAAGGGCAAGAGACCCAGTACTTC. Translated, it gives CASSNPGLQGQETQYF.

The chain joins TRBV15 to TRBJ2-6; no definite D call. V gave up 0 bases and J gave up 0 bases, with 6 bases separating them. Per germline, CDR1 LNHNV and CDR2 YYDKDF (reference sequence). There are 16 residues in the CDR3. CDR3 region: CATSRDPGSGANVLTF. The CDR3, as DNA: TGTGCCACCAGCAGAGATCCGGGCTCTGGGGCCAACGTCCTGACTTTC.

This clonotype occurred a few times. The chain employs TRBV19 and TRBJ2-1; 7 positions agree with TRBD1. CDR3 length: 15 amino acids. Losses at the gene ends were 4 bases for V and 4 bases for J; bases not matched to a gene: 7. Germline assignment: CDR1 LNHDA and CDR2 SQIVND (reference sequence). CDR3 region: CASSNLRDRYNEQFF. In DNA form, the CDR3 reads TGTGCCAGTAGTAACCTCCGGGACAGATACAATGAGCAGTTCTTC.

In its sample, this clonotype was seen many times. V usage is TRBV15 and J usage is TRBJ2-1; TRBD2 agrees at 10 bases. The CDR3 loop spans 15 amino acids. CDR1 is LNHNV and CDR2 is YYDKDF in the germline V gene (reference sequence). Losses at the gene ends were 3 bases for V and 7 bases for J; bases not matched to a gene: 6. CDR3 protein: CATSSSLAGVNEQFF. The CDR3 nucleotides read TGTGCCACCAGCAGTTCTCTAGCGGGAGTGAATGAGCAGTTCTTC.

This clonotype was counted at least ten times. CDR3 DNA sequence: TGCAGTGCTCGGGCTCGTACGCAGTATTTT. This codes for CSARARTQYF. This chain joins TRBV20-1 and TRBJ2-3; D is uncertain. This CDR3 has 10 amino acids. Germline CDR1 DFQATT, CDR2 SNEGSKA (reference sequence). Trimming took off 5 bases at V and 8 bases at J, with 8 bases between the two ends.

This chain links TRBV12-3 or TRBV12-4 with TRBJ2-7; 8 bases line up with TRBD2. V was pared by 6 bases and J by 3 bases, with 13 bases of the junction left unmatched. The CDR3 spans 16 residues. The DNA of the CDR3 is TGTGCCAGCAGGCGGACAAGCGGGAGCGGTCACTACGAGCAGTACTTC. The encoded protein is CASRRTSGSGHYEQYF.

The J gene is TRBJ1-4, the V gene TRBV4-1, with D perhaps matching TRBD1 (6 bases). The CDR3 sequence is 17 residues long. The V end lost 5 bases, the J end lost 8 bases, and 24 bases lay between the germline ends. Per germline, CDR1 MGHRA and CDR2 YSYEKL. In DNA form, the CDR3 reads TGCGCCAGCAGCAAGGGTCGGGGGGGCAATCGAGGGGAAAAACTGTTTTTT. Amino acids: CASSKGRGGNRGEKLFF.

The rearrangement links TRBV29-1 to TRBJ2-3; TRBD2 aligns across 8 bases. Germline CDR1 reads SQVTM; CDR2 reads ANQGSEA. V trimming: 5 bases; J trimming: 3 bases; junction bases outside the gene matches: 4. This CDR3 has 13 residues. The CDR3 region is CSVSGRGTDTQYF. The CDR3 DNA reads TGCAGCGTTTCCGGGAGGGGAACAGATACGCAGTATTTT.